Below, 29 T cell receptor beta chains from the same sample are listed, as sequenced in a study of blood T cell repertoires in COVID-19. The repertoire was sequenced with immunoSEQ multiplex PCR; TCRdb's copy has only in-frame clones and lacks some. Of more than 95,000 clones in the sample, roughly 80% are singletons; the top ten hold more than 5.5%. Specimen: peripheral blood. The origin of the receptors is a man aged 55 to 69 with acute or convalescent COVID-19.

The rearrangement joins TRBV7-3 to TRBJ1-1; D is perhaps TRBD1 (5 bases). V was shortened by 2 bases and J by 1 base, with 5 bases between the two germline ends. CDR1 SGHTA and CDR2 FQGTGA come from the germline V gene. The CDR3 runs to 13 residues. DNA of the CDR3: TGTGCCAGCAGCTTACAGGGGAACACTGAAGCTTTCTTT. Amino acids: CASSLQGNTEAFF.

The table lists this clone with a few counts. This chain links TRBV11-2 with TRBJ1-1; tentatively, D is TRBD1 (6 bases). The germline V gene encodes CDR1 SGHAT and CDR2 FQNNGV. V was trimmed by 4 bases and J by 1 base, leaving 13 bases between them. This CDR3 is built from 15 residues. The CDR3 is CASSYQQGANTEAFF. The CDR3 coding sequence is TGTGCCAGCAGCTATCAACAGGGAGCGAACACTGAAGCTTTCTTT.

The CDR3 loop reads CASSSGQGVSSEQYF. The DNA for the CDR3 is TGTGCCAGTAGTTCGGGACAGGGAGTCTCCAGCGAGCAGTACTTC. The rearrangement uses TRBV19 and TRBJ2-7; 9 positions agree with TRBD1. Unmatched junction bases numbered 11, after V lost 5 bases and J lost 6 bases. Germline loops: CDR1 LNHDA, CDR2 SQIVND (reference sequence). This CDR3 is 15 amino acids long. The variable domain in full, with the rest retrieved from reference TRBV19 and TRBJ2-7, is DGGITQSPKYLFRKEGQNVTLSCEQNLNHDAMYWYRQDPGQGLRLIYYSQIVNDFQKGDIAEGYSVSREKKESFPLTVTSAQKNPTAFYLCASSSGQGVSSEQYFGPGTRLTVT.

The J gene is TRBJ1-1, the V gene TRBV19; no firm D call. Between the trimmed V and J ends, which lost 5 bases and 1 base, there was a span of 8 bases. Germline V gene sequence: CDR1 LNHDA, CDR2 SQIVND (reference sequence). The CDR3 is 13 residues long. This chain's CDR3 is CASSGSRNTEAFF. The CDR3 DNA follows: TGTGCCAGTAGTGGCAGTCGGAACACTGAAGCTTTCTTT.

This rearrangement joins TRBV2 to TRBJ2-3; D may be TRBD1 (5 bases). This CDR3 has 12 amino acids. Trimming shortened V by 4 bases and J by 5 bases, and 7 bases separated the two germline ends. Per germline, CDR1 SNHLY and CDR2 FYNNEI. CDR3 sequence reads: CASSAGQDTQYF. In DNA, the CDR3 is TGTGCCAGCAGTGCAGGGCAAGATACGCAGTATTTT.

The CDR3 sequence: CASSSIDRIDTIYF. The CDR3 DNA reads TGTGCCAGCAGTTCAATCGACAGGATTGACACCATATATTTT. The J gene is TRBJ1-3, the V gene TRBV6-5, with D tentatively TRBD1 (6 bases). CDR3 length: 14 residues. V was clipped by 4 bases and J by 8 bases, with 15 bases between them. Germline V gene lookup returns CDR1 MNHEY and CDR2 SVGAGI.

This clone turned up a few times. V and J are TRBV18 and TRBJ1-2; unclear D gene. Germline lookup yields CDR1 KGHSH and CDR2 LQKENI. Trimming stripped 5 bases from V and 4 bases from J, with 14 bases between. The CDR3 sequence is 14 residues long. CDR3 sequence (DNA): TGTGCCAGCTCAGCGACGGAAGGGAGCTATGGCTACACCTTC. Its translation is CASSATEGSYGYTF.

The J gene is TRBJ1-4, the V gene TRBV5-1; TRBD1 matches at 8 bases. The CDR3 runs to 14 residues. Looked up from germline, CDR1 is SGHRS and CDR2 is YFSETQ. V shed 4 bases and J 11 bases; nucleotides not matched to a gene: 10. The chain's CDR3 is CASSGGTGPEKLFF. The CDR3 coding sequence is TGCGCCAGCAGCGGCGGGACAGGCCCTGAGAAACTGTTTTTT.

This sequence joins TRBV18 and TRBJ1-3; D not resolved. The CDR3 extends over 16 amino acids. V gave up 2 bases and J gave up 0 bases, with 11 bases separating them. Germline loops: CDR1 KGHSH, CDR2 LQKENI. The DNA of the CDR3 is TGTGCCAGCTCACCAATCGAGGCGAGCTCTGGAAACACCATATATTTT. Translating gives CASSPIEASSGNTIYF.

The V gene is TRBV19, the J gene TRBJ2-7, with TRBD2 matching 15 bases. The germline V gene encodes CDR1 LNHDA and CDR2 SQIVND (reference sequence). The CDR3 covers 16 residues. Unmatched junction bases numbered 10, after V lost 6 bases and J lost 7 bases. The CDR3 loop is CASSLGTSGRMYEQYF. Here the CDR3 DNA reads TGTGCCAGTAGCCTGGGGACTAGCGGGAGGATGTATGAGCAGTACTTC. Filled out from reference TRBV19 and TRBJ2-7, the complete variable domain reads DGGITQSPKYLFRKEGQNVTLSCEQNLNHDAMYWYRQDPGQGLRLIYYSQIVNDFQKGDIAEGYSVSREKKESFPLTVTSAQKNPTAFYLCASSLGTSGRMYEQYFGPGTRLTVT.

The chain recombines TRBV9 with TRBJ1-1; tentatively, D is TRBD1 (5 bases). Germline CDR1 is SGDLS and CDR2 is YYNGEE. The CDR3 sequence is 16 residues long. The V and J ends lost 3 bases and 1 base respectively, with 16 bases between them. Written as DNA, the CDR3 is TGTGCCAGCAGCGGGGGGAGGGGCGCCCCGAACACTGAAGCTTTCTTT. Its protein is CASSGGRGAPNTEAFF. The variable domain in full, with the rest retrieved from reference TRBV9 and TRBJ1-1, is DSGVTQTPKHLITATGQRVTLRCSPRSGDLSVYWYQQSLDQGLQFLIQYYNGEERAKGNILERFSAQQFPDLHSELNLSSLELGDSALYFCASSGGRGAPNTEAFFGQGTRLTVV.

The chain employs TRBV5-1 and TRBJ2-5; 11 bases are shared with TRBD1. J lost 5 bases, V lost 2 bases, and 5 bases had no gene match. The length of the CDR3 is 15 residues. Germline V gene data show CDR1 as SGHRS and CDR2 as YFSETQ. The CDR3 sequence: CASSLGQGAGETQYF. In DNA, the CDR3 is TGCGCCAGCAGCTTAGGACAGGGGGCTGGGGAGACCCAGTACTTC.

This chain joins TRBV7-2 and TRBJ2-1; 14 positions match TRBD2. Per the germline V gene, CDR1 is SGHTA and CDR2 is FQGNSA. J was trimmed by 4 bases and V by 5 bases; bases with no gene match: 1. The CDR3 sequence is 15 residues long. CDR3 in amino acids: CASSGTSGSYNEQFF. CDR3 nucleotides: TGTGCCAGCAGCGGGACTAGCGGGAGTTACAATGAGCAGTTCTTC.

This clone was counted between two and nine times. V usage is TRBV6-6 and J usage is TRBJ1-2, with TRBD1 as a possible D gene (5 bases). The CDR3 has 12 residues. Trimming shortened V by 8 bases and J by 3 bases, and 10 bases separated the two germline ends. Per germline, CDR1 MNHNY and CDR2 SVGAGI (reference sequence). In nucleotides, the CDR3 is TGTGCCAGCGATGACAGAGACTATGGCTACACCTTC. Translation: CASDDRDYGYTF.

This chain links TRBV15 with TRBJ1-2; 7 nucleotides match TRBD1. The CDR3 runs to 13 residues. The V gene end was trimmed by 4 bases and the J gene end by 8 bases; junction bases not matched to a gene: 7. The germline V gene encodes CDR1 LNHNV and CDR2 YYDKDF (reference sequence). The CDR3 reads CATSTPTGAGYTF. The CDR3 region has the DNA TGTGCCACCAGCACGCCTACAGGGGCCGGCTACACCTTC. Using reference TRBV15 and TRBJ1-2 for the parts outside the CDR3, the full variable domain is DAMVIQNPRYQVTQFGKPVTLSCSQTLNHNVMYWYQQKSSQAPKLLFHYYDKDFNNEADTPDNFQSRRPNTSFCFLDIRSPGLGDTAMYLCATSTPTGAGYTFGSGTRLTVV.

This chain uses TRBV12-5 with TRBJ2-7; D is perhaps TRBD1 (5 bases). Germline CDR1 LGHNT, CDR2 FRNRAP. The CDR3 is 15 amino acids. V gave up 1 base and J gave up 2 bases, with 12 bases separating them. The CDR3 DNA sequence: TGTGCTAGTGGTTTGGGACAGCCCCAGACCTACGAGCAGTACTTC. This translates into CASGLGQPQTYEQYF.

The chain is built from TRBV19 and TRBJ1-2; D remains ambiguous. The CDR3 sequence is 13 residues long. Trimming took off 7 bases at V and 2 bases at J, with 11 bases between the two ends. Germline CDR1 and CDR2: LNHDA and SQIVND (reference sequence). CDR3 in DNA: TGTGCCAGTACCCCATCTGCGAACTATGGCTACACCTTC. The encoded protein is CASTPSANYGYTF. The full variable domain, completed using reference TRBV19 and TRBJ1-2, is DGGITQSPKYLFRKEGQNVTLSCEQNLNHDAMYWYRQDPGQGLRLIYYSQIVNDFQKGDIAEGYSVSREKKESFPLTVTSAQKNPTAFYLCASTPSANYGYTFGSGTRLTVV.

V is TRBV5-1 and J is TRBJ1-2, with D possibly matching TRBD1 (6 bases). CDR1 and CDR2 from the germline V gene are SGHRS and YFSETQ. Trimming removed 0 bases at V and 3 bases at J, with 9 bases between. The CDR3 length is 14 residues. CDR3 in DNA: TGCGCCAGCAGCTTGGGTCCAGGGGACTATGGCTACACCTTC. Translation gives CASSLGPGDYGYTF.

The J gene is TRBJ2-3, the V gene TRBV5-8, with 8 bases that match TRBD2. The CDR3 covers 15 residues. V gave up 4 bases and J gave up 6 bases; unmatched junction bases: 10. CDR1 and CDR2 (germline): SGHTS, YDEGEE. This CDR3 is CASSPQRGIDDTQYF. The DNA of the CDR3 is TGTGCCAGCAGCCCACAGCGGGGGATAGATGATACGCAGTATTTT.

CDR3 loop: CASSQGRAGDSYEQYF. Written as DNA, the CDR3 is TGTGCCAGCAGCCAGGGTCGAGCGGGAGACTCCTACGAGCAGTACTTC. The chain is built from TRBV3-1 (or the pseudogene TRBV3-2) and TRBJ2-7; TRBD2 matches at 8 bases. The V and J ends lost 3 bases and 0 bases, in that order; junction bases with no gene match: 7. This CDR3 is 16 amino acids long. Germline lookup yields CDR1 LGHDT and CDR2 YNNKEL (reference sequence).

This chain connects TRBV11-3 to TRBJ2-3; 8 bases fit TRBD2. There are 16 residues in the CDR3. J gave up 4 bases and V 5 bases, and 11 bases lay outside the gene matches. Per the germline V gene, CDR1 is SGHNT and CDR2 is YENEEA. CDR3: CASSRLAGISADTQYF. For the CDR3, the DNA is TGTGCCAGCAGCCGATTAGCGGGAATCAGCGCAGATACGCAGTATTTT.

This clone has more than one count but fewer than ten. The V gene is TRBV23-1, the J gene TRBJ2-1; 8 positions match TRBD2. TRBV23-1 is an ORF, and what it does is uncertain. The CDR3 is 15 residues long. The junction had 11 bases not matched to a gene; V was cut back by 11 bases and J by 2 bases. DNA of the CDR3: TGCGCCGTGGGAAGTAGCGGGGTGGCCTACAATGAGCAGTTCTTC. This gives the protein CAVGSSGVAYNEQFF.

The chain couples TRBV7-3 to TRBJ1-1, with D tentatively TRBD1 (5 bases). Trimming removed 3 bases at V and 3 bases at J, with 11 bases between. Germline V lookup: CDR1 SGHTA, CDR2 FQGTGA. The length of the CDR3 is 14 residues. CDR3 in DNA: TGTGCCAGCAGCTTTTCGGGAGGGGACACTGAAGCTTTCTTT. It translates to CASSFSGGDTEAFF. The variable domain in full, with the rest retrieved from reference TRBV7-3 and TRBJ1-1, is GAGVSQTPSNKVTEKGKYVELRCDPISGHTALYWYRQSLGQGPEFLIYFQGTGAADDSGLPNDRFFAVRPEGSVSTLKIQRTERGDSAVYLCASSFSGGDTEAFFGQGTRLTVV.

The rearrangement links TRBV30 to TRBJ2-2, with D unresolved. Germline V gene data show CDR1 as GTSNPN and CDR2 as SVGIG (reference sequence). Trimming took off 3 bases at V and 0 bases at J, with 8 bases between the two ends. The CDR3 contains 14 residues. The CDR3 sequence is CAWRAVSNTGELFF. The CDR3 DNA follows: TGTGCCTGGAGGGCAGTCTCGAACACCGGGGAGCTGTTTTTT.

The V call is TRBV2, the J call TRBJ2-1; 7 bases are shared with TRBD2. This CDR3 is built from 14 residues. Trimming at V came to 4 bases and at J to 5 bases, leaving 5 bases not matched to a gene. The germline CDR1 and CDR2 sequences are SNHLY and FYNNEI. CDR3 protein: CASSAKTSHNEQFF. CDR3 sequence (DNA): TGTGCCAGCAGTGCGAAGACTAGCCACAATGAGCAGTTCTTC.

The genes are TRBV7-2 and TRBJ1-1; 11 bases fit TRBD1. The CDR3 length is 17 residues. Unmatched junction bases numbered 12, after V lost 5 bases and J lost 4 bases. Germline assignment: CDR1 SGHTA and CDR2 FQGNSA. CDR3 nucleotides: TGTGCCAGCAGCCGCACCCGGACAGGGGGCTCTAGCACTGAAGCTTTCTTT. Its translation: CASSRTRTGGSSTEAFF. The whole variable domain, remainder taken from reference TRBV7-2 and TRBJ1-1, is GAGVSQSPSNKVTEKGKDVELRCDPISGHTALYWYRQSLGQGLEFLIYFQGNSAPDKSGLPSDRFSAERTGGSVSTLTIQRTQQEDSAVYLCASSRTRTGGSSTEAFFGQGTRLTVV.

The CDR3 coding sequence is TGTGCCAGCAGGCTCCCCGGGGAGGCTGGCTACACCTTC. Its translation is CASRLPGEAGYTF. This rearrangement joins TRBV12-3 or TRBV12-4 to TRBJ1-2; D is uncertain. The CDR3 is 13 residues long. Deletions cut 6 bases from V and 7 bases from J, with 15 bases between.

In nucleotides, the CDR3 is TGTGCCTGGAGTCCACTTGGTCTAGGTGGCTACACCTTC. Translated: CAWSPLGLGGYTF. The V and J genes are TRBV30 and TRBJ1-2, with D hard to call. The CDR3 covers 13 residues. V lost 2 bases and J lost 7, with 14 bases in between. Germline loops: CDR1 GTSNPN, CDR2 SVGIG (reference sequence).

The rearrangement uses TRBV7-6 and TRBJ2-7; 7 bases match TRBD1. CDR3 length: 14 amino acids. Germline V gene data show CDR1 as SGHVS and CDR2 as FNYEAQ. J lost 3 bases, V lost 3 bases, and 5 bases had no gene match. The DNA of the CDR3 is TGTGCCAGCAGCTTGACAGGGAATAACTACGAGCAGTACTTC. This sequence encodes CASSLTGNNYEQYF. Complete variable domain (other parts from reference TRBV7-6 and TRBJ2-7): GAGVSQSPRYKVTKRGQDVALRCDPISGHVSLYWYRQALGQGPEFLTYFNYEAQQDKSGLPNDRFSAERPEGSISTLTIQRTEQRDSAMYRCASSLTGNNYEQYFGPGTRLTVT.